The clone carrying this T cell receptor beta chain was seen more than once but under ten times. What it binds is not known. Libraries for TCR beta were made by quantitative 5'-RACE with molecular barcodes. TCRdb analysed the 5' RACE reads with MiXCR anew, one entry per CDR3 protein. This table holds approximately 350,000 distinct CDR3 sequences, around 15% found once. The sample is drawn from a study of CD8 T cells in ankylosing spondylitis. Study-level points and caveats: Seemingly distinctive of ankylosing spondylitis blood was a TCR beta motif formed by eight highly homologous variants. Certain motif variants had earlier appeared in reactive arthritis synovial fluid and blood. Reported data indicate significant enrichment of disease-linked clones within matched ankylosing spondylitis synovial fluid.

The V end lost 0 bases, the J end lost 9 bases, and 12 bases lay between the germline ends. The CDR3 is 13 residues long. Germline V gene lookup returns CDR1 SGDLS and CDR2 YYNGEE. The sample was blood, either unsorted or a sorted T cell fraction (not recorded which). This receptor was obtained from a male donor with ankylosing spondylitis or in good health (not recorded which). The chain carries TRBV9 and TRBJ1-1; tentative D call: TRBD1 (5 bases). In DNA, the CDR3 is TGTGCCAGCAGCGTAGCTACGGGGACCCAAGCTTTCTTT. Its protein is CASSVATGTQAFF.